The clone carrying this T cell receptor beta chain occurred a few times. The CDR3 runs 15 residues. J was trimmed by 0 bases and V by 1 base; bases with no gene match: 6. Per the germline V gene, CDR1 is GTSNPN and CDR2 is SVGIG (reference sequence). The record originates from a study of control samples from healthy donors and cancer patients. Method: immunoSEQ multiplex PCR; TCRdb's copy keeps in-frame clones and lacks some. The repertoire holds fewer than 25,000 clones, with more than 75% as singletons. Sequencing used PBMCs. The source of this sequence is a woman aged 60-75 years with head and neck cancer. The chain carries TRBV30 and TRBJ2-7; TRBD2 agrees at 7 bases. CDR3 residues: CAWSGAGPSSYEQYF. CDR3 nucleotides: TGTGCCTGGAGTGGAGCGGGACCAAGCTCCTACGAGCAGTACTTC.